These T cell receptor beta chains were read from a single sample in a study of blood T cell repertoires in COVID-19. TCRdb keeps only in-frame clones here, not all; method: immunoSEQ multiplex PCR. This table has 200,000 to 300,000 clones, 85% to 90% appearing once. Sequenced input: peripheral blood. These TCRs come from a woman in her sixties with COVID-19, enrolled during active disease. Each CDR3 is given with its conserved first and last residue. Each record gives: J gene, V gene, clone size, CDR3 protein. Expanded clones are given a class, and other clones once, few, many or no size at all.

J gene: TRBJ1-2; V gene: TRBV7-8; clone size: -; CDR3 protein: CASSLVVGQGAPYTF
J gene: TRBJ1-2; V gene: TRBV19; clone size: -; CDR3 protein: CASSMQGATGYTF
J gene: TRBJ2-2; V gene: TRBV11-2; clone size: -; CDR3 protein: CASSLVEFTGELFF
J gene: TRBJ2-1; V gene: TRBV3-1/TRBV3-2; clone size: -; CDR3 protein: CASSRQGSSYNEQFF
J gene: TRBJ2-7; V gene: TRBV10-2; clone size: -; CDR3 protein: CASSEGSGGTYEQYF
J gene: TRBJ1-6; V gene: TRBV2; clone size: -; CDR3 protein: CASTGGNSPLHF
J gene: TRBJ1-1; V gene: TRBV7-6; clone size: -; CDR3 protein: CASSLKGATEAFF
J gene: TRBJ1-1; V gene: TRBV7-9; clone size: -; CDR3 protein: CASSLQGEAFF
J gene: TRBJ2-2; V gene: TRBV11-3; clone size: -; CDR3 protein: CASSSASGTLNTGELFF
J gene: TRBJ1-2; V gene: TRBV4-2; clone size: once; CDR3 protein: CASSPSWDRANYGYTF
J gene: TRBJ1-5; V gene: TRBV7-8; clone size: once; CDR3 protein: CASSLSAGRGNQPQHF
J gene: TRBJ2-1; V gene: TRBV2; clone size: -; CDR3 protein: CASRGTGGENEQFF
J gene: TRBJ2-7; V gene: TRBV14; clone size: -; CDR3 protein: CASSPRQGGAFYEQYF
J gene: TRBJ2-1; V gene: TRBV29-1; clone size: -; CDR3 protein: CSVEPSLEQFF
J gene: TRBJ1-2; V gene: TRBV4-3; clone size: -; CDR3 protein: CASSQDTTTDGYTF
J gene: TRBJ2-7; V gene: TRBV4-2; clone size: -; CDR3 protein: CASSLADEQYF
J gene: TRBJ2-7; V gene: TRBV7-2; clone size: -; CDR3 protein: CASSLDRTGRNEQYF
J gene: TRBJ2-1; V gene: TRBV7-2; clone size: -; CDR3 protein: CASRLSGRGAEQFF
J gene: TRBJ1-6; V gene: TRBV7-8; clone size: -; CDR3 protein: CASSKGQLYNSPLHF
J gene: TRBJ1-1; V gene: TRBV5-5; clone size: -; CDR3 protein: CASSRDMNTEAFF
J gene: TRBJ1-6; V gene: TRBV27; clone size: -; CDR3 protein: CASGAGFGNSPLHF
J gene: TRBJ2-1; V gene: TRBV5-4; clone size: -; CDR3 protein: CASTGGGRSSYNEQFF
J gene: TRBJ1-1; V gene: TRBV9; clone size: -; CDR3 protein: CASTPGHLNTEAFF
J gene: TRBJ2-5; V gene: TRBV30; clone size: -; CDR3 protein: CAWSPGQGVGETQYF
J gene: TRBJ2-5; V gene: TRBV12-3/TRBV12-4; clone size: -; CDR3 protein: CASSFGGAETQYF
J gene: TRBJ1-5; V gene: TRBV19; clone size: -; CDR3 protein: CASSTPRTGSRSGSNQPQHF
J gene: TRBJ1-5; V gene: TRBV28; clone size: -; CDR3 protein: CASSIEQGYQPQHF
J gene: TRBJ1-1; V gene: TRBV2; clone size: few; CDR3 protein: CASSGRSGTEAFF
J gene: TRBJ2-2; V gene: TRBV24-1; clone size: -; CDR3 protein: CATFDRDTGELFF
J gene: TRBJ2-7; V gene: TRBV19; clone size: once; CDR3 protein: CASSGLSEYEQYF
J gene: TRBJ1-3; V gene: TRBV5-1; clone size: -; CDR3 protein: CASSLVAGGISGNTIYF
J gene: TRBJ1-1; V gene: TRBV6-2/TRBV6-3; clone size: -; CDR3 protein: CASSYVIGNSANTEAFF
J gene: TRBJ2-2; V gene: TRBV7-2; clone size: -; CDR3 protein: CAIPTGGVLWPGELFF
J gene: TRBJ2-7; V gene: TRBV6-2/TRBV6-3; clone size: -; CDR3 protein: CASSSGHSYEQYF
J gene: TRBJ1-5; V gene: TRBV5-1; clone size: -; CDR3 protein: CASSLDGTLNQPQHF
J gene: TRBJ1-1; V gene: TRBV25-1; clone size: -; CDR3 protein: CASQVWAGSDTEAFF
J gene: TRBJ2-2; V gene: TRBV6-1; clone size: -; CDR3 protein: CASSSGLAGTGELFF
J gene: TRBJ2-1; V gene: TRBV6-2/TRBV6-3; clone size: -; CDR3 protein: CASSQGLAGVGNEQFF
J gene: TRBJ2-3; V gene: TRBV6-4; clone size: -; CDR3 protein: CASSDSHGDTQYF
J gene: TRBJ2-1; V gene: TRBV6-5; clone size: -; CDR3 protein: CASSIDRASYNEQFF
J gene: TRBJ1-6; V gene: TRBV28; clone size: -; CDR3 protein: CASSLLGQNSPLHF
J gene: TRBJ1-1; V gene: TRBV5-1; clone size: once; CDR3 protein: CASSRRQGYTEAFF
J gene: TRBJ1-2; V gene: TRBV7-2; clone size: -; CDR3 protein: CASSLKYRDAGGYTF
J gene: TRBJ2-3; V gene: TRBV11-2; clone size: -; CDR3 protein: CASSHRDSGMRPDTQYF
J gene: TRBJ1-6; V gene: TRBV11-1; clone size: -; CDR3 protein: CASSPKMGRGNSPLHF
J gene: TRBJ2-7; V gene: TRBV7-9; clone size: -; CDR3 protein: CASSLPPDWNEQYF
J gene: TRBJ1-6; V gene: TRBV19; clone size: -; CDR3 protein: CASSIRGRDSPLHF
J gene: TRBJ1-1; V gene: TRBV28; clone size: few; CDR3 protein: CASTVIVFGGRGLNTEAFF
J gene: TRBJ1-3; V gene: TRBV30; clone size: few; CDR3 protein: CAWSTGQGLGNTIYF
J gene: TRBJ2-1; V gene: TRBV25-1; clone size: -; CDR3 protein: CASSKEGNNEQFF
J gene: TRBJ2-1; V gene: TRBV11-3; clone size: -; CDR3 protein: CASSLDPGLAGPNEQFF